This TCR beta chain derives from a study of response to subunit inactivated influenza vaccine. TCRdb itself ran the RT-PCR reads through MiXCR, one entry per CDR3 protein. The data show fewer than 700,000 distinct CDR3 sequences, over 10% seen once. A word on this clonotype: Antigen specificity is unknown.

Study-level points and caveats: Each seasonal influenza vaccination recruits few new T cells, the authors suggested.

The germline CDR1 and CDR2 sequences are MDHEN and SYDVKM. The CDR3 covers 17 residues. J was trimmed by 2 bases and V by 1 base; bases with no gene match: 11. The sample was PBMCs from blood, taken around seven weeks after vaccination. The chain is built from TRBV28 and TRBJ2-7; 7 nucleotides line up with TRBD1. This TCR derives from a man in his forties or fifties who received an inactivated influenza vaccine. The CDR3 DNA reads as TGTGCCAGCAGTTTATCCCTCTCCCGACAGGGCGCCTACGAGCAGTACTTC. Translating gives CASSLSLSRQGAYEQYF. Drawing the rest from reference TRBV28 and TRBJ2-7, the complete variable domain is DVKVTQSSRYLVKRTGEKVFLECVQDMDHENMFWYRQDPGLGLRLIYFSYDVKMKEKGDIPEGYSVSREKKERFSLILESASTNQTSMYLCASSLSLSRQGAYEQYFGPGTRLTVT.